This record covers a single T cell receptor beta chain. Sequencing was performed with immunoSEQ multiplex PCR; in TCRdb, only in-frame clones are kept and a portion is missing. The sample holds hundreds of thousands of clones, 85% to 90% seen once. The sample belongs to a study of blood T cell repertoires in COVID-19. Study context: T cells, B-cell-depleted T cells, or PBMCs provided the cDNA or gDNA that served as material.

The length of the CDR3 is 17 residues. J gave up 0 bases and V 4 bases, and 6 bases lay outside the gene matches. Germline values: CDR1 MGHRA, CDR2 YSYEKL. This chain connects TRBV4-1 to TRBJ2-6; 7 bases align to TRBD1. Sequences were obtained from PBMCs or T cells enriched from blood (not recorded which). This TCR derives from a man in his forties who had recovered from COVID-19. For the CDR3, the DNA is TGCGCCAGCAGCCCCCCCGCAGGGGGCTCTGGGGCCAACGTCCTGACTTTC. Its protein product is CASSPPAGGSGANVLTF.